These 30 T cell receptor beta chains came from one sample sequenced in a study of blood T cell repertoires in COVID-19. The repertoire was sequenced with immunoSEQ multiplex PCR; TCRdb's copy has only in-frame clones and lacks some. The sample carries tens of thousands of clones, roughly four fifths recorded once. The sequencing sample was made of peripheral blood. These TCRs come from a woman in her 70s with acute or convalescent COVID-19.

The rearrangement uses TRBV5-1 and TRBJ1-1, with TRBD1 as a possible D gene (5 bases). V shed 0 bases and J shed 4 bases, with 13 bases lying between them. The germline V gene encodes CDR1 SGHRS and CDR2 YFSETQ. This CDR3 contains 15 residues. The DNA of the CDR3 is TGCGCCAGCAGCTTGGTAGGGGCTTCGGGCACTGAAGCTTTCTTT. It encodes CASSLVGASGTEAFF.

This clone was picked up one time. The V call is TRBV5-1, the J call TRBJ2-1, with a tentative D call TRBD1 (6 bases). Germline CDR1 SGHRS, CDR2 YFSETQ. The CDR3 covers 15 residues. V was trimmed by 2 bases and J by 8 bases, leaving 17 bases between them. This CDR3 is CASSFRDTYGDEQFF. In DNA form, the CDR3 reads TGCGCCAGCAGCTTCCGGGACACCTACGGGGATGAGCAGTTCTTC.

The V call is TRBV20-1, the J call TRBJ1-1, with D perhaps matching TRBD1 (5 bases). Germline V gene data show CDR1 as DFQATT and CDR2 as SNEGSKA (reference sequence). This CDR3 region has 11 residues. V lost 6 bases and J lost 5, with 10 bases in between. This chain's CDR3 is CSARSGTEAFF. DNA for the CDR3: TGCAGTGCCCGCTCAGGGACTGAAGCTTTCTTT.

The table lists this clone with a few counts. The chain couples TRBV19 to TRBJ2-1; D might be TRBD2 (6 bases). The germline V and J ends were trimmed by 4 bases and 4 bases, with 14 bases remaining between them. Germline V lookup: CDR1 LNHDA, CDR2 SQIVND (reference sequence). This CDR3 comprises 15 residues. CDR3 DNA: TGTGCCAGTAGTACTACAGCAGCGGGTTACAATGAGCAGTTCTTC. The encoded protein is CASSTTAAGYNEQFF.

This chain links TRBV16 with TRBJ1-2, with 9 bases aligning to TRBD1. V was clipped by 5 bases and J by 5 bases; unmatched bases: 12. Germline CDR1 and CDR2: KGHSY and FQNENV. The CDR3 length is 16 residues. CDR3 region: CASSKVGQGAKYGYTF. The CDR3 DNA follows: TGTGCCAGCAGCAAAGTGGGACAGGGAGCCAAATATGGCTACACCTTC.

CDR3 nucleotide sequence: TGTGCCAGCAGCGTAGAAGACGGAGCTAACTATGGCTACACCTTC. Translation: CASSVEDGANYGYTF. The V and J genes are TRBV9 and TRBJ1-2; D gene unclear. V lost 0 bases and J lost 0, with 9 bases in between. The length of the CDR3 is 15 residues. Germline CDR1 and CDR2: SGDLS and YYNGEE.

The chain joins TRBV7-8 to TRBJ2-1, with TRBD1 matching 8 bases. Germline CDR1 and CDR2: SGHVS and FQNEAQ. CDR3 length: 14 amino acids. The trim removed 4 bases at V and 7 bases at J, leaving 6 bases unmatched. The CDR3 sequence: CASSSQGARNEQFF. CDR3 in DNA: TGTGCCAGCAGCTCCCAGGGGGCGAGGAATGAGCAGTTCTTC.

This clone has only one observation. The gene calls are TRBV25-1 and TRBJ1-1, with D perhaps TRBD1 (5 bases). V lost 6 bases and J 11 bases, leaving 19 bases between the germline ends. Germline assignment: CDR1 MGHDK and CDR2 SYGVNS. The CDR3 contains 13 residues. CDR3 sequence reads: CASSNRGSDMAFF. The CDR3 region has the DNA TGTGCCAGCAGCAATCGGGGGTCAGATATGGCTTTCTTT. Variable domain in full (rest from reference TRBV25-1 and TRBJ1-1): EADIYQTPRYLVIGTGKKITLECSQTMGHDKMYWYQQDPGMELHLIHYSYGVNSTEKGDLSSESTVSRIRTEHFPLTLESARPSHTSQYLCASSNRGSDMAFFGQGTRLTVV.

V and J are TRBV5-1 and TRBJ2-3, with 9 positions matching TRBD1. The V segment lost 1 base and the J segment 4 bases; nucleotides outside the gene matches: 7. The CDR3 runs to 16 residues. Germline V gene lookup returns CDR1 SGHRS and CDR2 YFSETQ. The CDR3 loop reads CASSLPGTGFSDTQYF. CDR3 DNA sequence: TGCGCCAGCAGCTTGCCAGGGACAGGGTTCTCAGATACGCAGTATTTT.

The J gene is TRBJ2-3, the V gene TRBV27, with D hard to call. The V end lost 6 bases, the J end lost 5 bases, and 15 bases lay between the germline ends. This CDR3 comprises 14 residues. Germline CDR1 and CDR2: MNHEY and SMNVEV (reference sequence). CDR3 coding DNA: TGTGCCAGCAGGCCTAGAGGATCCAGAGATACGCAGTATTTT. Its translation: CASRPRGSRDTQYF.

The V gene is TRBV19, the J gene TRBJ1-2; 7 nucleotides match TRBD1. The CDR3 contains 13 residues. CDR1 is LNHDA, CDR2 SQIVND, per germline (reference sequence). The V gene end was trimmed by 5 bases and the J gene end by 4 bases; junction bases not matched to a gene: 4. This CDR3 is CASSANRGYGYTF. CDR3 nucleotides: TGTGCCAGTAGTGCAAACAGGGGCTATGGCTACACCTTC.

This clone has just one count. This chain joins TRBV7-8 and TRBJ1-4; TRBD1 matches at 10 bases. V lost 1 base to trimming and J lost 8 bases; unmatched junction nucleotides: 7. CDR1 is SGHVS, CDR2 FQNEAQ, per germline. The CDR3 consists of 16 residues. The CDR3 DNA reads as TGTGCCAGCAGCTTAGTACTTTGGGACAGGGGCGAAAAACTGTTTTTT. Its protein product is CASSLVLWDRGEKLFF.

The rearrangement joins TRBV5-1 to TRBJ2-1; TRBD2 agrees at 12 bases. CDR1 and CDR2 (germline): SGHRS, YFSETQ. This CDR3 is 16 amino acids long. The V segment lost 4 bases and the J segment 8 bases; nucleotides outside the gene matches: 10. The chain's CDR3 is CASSPALAGGVDEQFF. The CDR3 nucleotides are TGCGCCAGCAGCCCGGCGCTAGCGGGGGGGGTGGATGAGCAGTTCTTC.

The chain employs TRBV9 and TRBJ1-1; D not certain. Germline values: CDR1 SGDLS, CDR2 YYNGEE. V lost 0 bases to trimming and J lost 5 bases, with 14 bases between them. The CDR3 is 15 residues long. DNA for the CDR3: TGTGCCAGCAGCGTAGTCTCATCAGGAGGGACTGAAGCTTTCTTT. Translation gives CASSVVSSGGTEAFF.

The chain carries TRBV9 and TRBJ2-2; D is perhaps TRBD2 (6 bases). Germline assignment: CDR1 SGDLS and CDR2 YYNGEE. CDR3 length: 18 residues. Trimming stripped 3 bases from V and 1 base from J, with 19 bases between. The CDR3, as DNA: TGTGCCAGCAGCGCCCCGGGGGTGGTCAGCGGGAACACCGGGGAGCTGTTTTTT. Protein: CASSAPGVVSGNTGELFF.

The V and J genes are TRBV6-5 and TRBJ1-1, with a tentative D call TRBD1 (5 bases). The CDR3 loop spans 15 amino acids. Trimming took 6 bases from V and 1 from J, leaving 15 bases between them. The germline V gene encodes CDR1 MNHEY and CDR2 SVGAGI. The chain's CDR3 is CASSPPGVRNTEAFF. As DNA, the CDR3 is TGTGCCAGCAGCCCCCCGGGGGTACGGAACACTGAAGCTTTCTTT.

The gene calls are TRBV7-6 and TRBJ1-1, with a weak D call TRBD1 (6 bases). Germline lookup yields CDR1 SGHVS and CDR2 FNYEAQ. This CDR3 is built from 16 residues. The ends were cut back, 0 bases at V and 4 bases at J, with 15 bases in the middle. CDR3 sequence reads: CASSLAPPDSGTEAFF. CDR3 DNA sequence: TGTGCCAGCAGCTTAGCACCACCGGACAGCGGCACTGAAGCTTTCTTT. Based on the CDR3 plus reference TRBV7-6 and TRBJ1-1, the full variable domain is GAGVSQSPRYKVTKRGQDVALRCDPISGHVSLYWYRQALGQGPEFLTYFNYEAQQDKSGLPNDRFSAERPEGSISTLTIQRTEQRDSAMYRCASSLAPPDSGTEAFFGQGTRLTVV.

This clone has just a few counts. The chain has TRBV6-5 and TRBJ1-5, with a weak D call TRBD1 (5 bases). There are 15 residues in the CDR3. V was cut by 8 bases and J by 0 bases, with 14 bases left in between. The germline gives CDR1 MNHEY, CDR2 SVGAGI. Here the CDR3 DNA reads TGTGCCAGCCGGCTATCAGGGTATAGCAATCAGCCCCAGCATTTT. This sequence encodes CASRLSGYSNQPQHF.

The chain links TRBV30 to TRBJ2-2; D is unclear. V was shortened by 0 bases and J by 5 bases, with 7 bases between the two germline ends. Germline-derived CDR1 and CDR2 are GTSNPN and SVGIG (reference sequence). The CDR3 is 13 residues long. The CDR3 DNA sequence: TGTGCCTGGAGTGTACGAGGAACCGGGGAGCTGTTTTTT. It encodes CAWSVRGTGELFF. Looking up the rest from reference TRBV30 and TRBJ2-2 gives the full variable domain: SQTIHQWPATLVQPVGSPLSLECTVEGTSNPNLYWYRQAAGRGLQLLFYSVGIGQISSEVPQNLSASRPQDRQFILSSKKLLLSDSGFYLCAWSVRGTGELFFGEGSRLTVL.

V is TRBV7-9 and J is TRBJ1-2; 7 nucleotides match TRBD1. The germline V gene encodes CDR1 SEHNR and CDR2 FQNEAQ (reference sequence). V lost 0 bases and J lost 3; bases outside the gene matches: 4. This CDR3 comprises 15 residues. The CDR3 DNA is TGTGCCAGCAGCTTAGCGCGTGACAGGGACTATGGCTACACCTTC. It encodes CASSLARDRDYGYTF.

This chain links TRBV7-8 with TRBJ2-5; 12 nucleotides align to TRBD2. With 5 bases clipped from V and 3 bases from J, the junction kept 4 bases outside the gene matches. The germline CDR1 and CDR2 sequences are SGHVS and FQNEAQ. The CDR3 is 15 residues long. The CDR3 DNA reads TGTGCCAGCAGCAGACGACTAGCGGGGGAAGAGACCCAGTACTTC. Translation gives CASSRRLAGEETQYF. The whole variable domain, filled in from reference TRBV7-8 and TRBJ2-5, reads GAGVSQSPRYKVAKRGQDVALRCDPISGHVSLFWYQQALGQGPEFLTYFQNEAQLDKSGLPSDRFFAERPEGSVSTLKIQRTQQEDSAVYLCASSRRLAGEETQYFGPGTRLLVL.

The rearrangement links TRBV28 to TRBJ1-1, with TRBD1 matching over 8 bases. The length of the CDR3 is 15 residues. Trimming removed 0 bases from V and 0 bases from J; junction bases left unmatched: 0. The germline CDR1 and CDR2 sequences are MDHEN and SYDVKM. In DNA, the CDR3 is TGTGCCAGCAGTTTATGGACAGGGGTGAACACTGAAGCTTTCTTT. Protein sequence: CASSLWTGVNTEAFF.

The DNA of the CDR3 is TGTGCCAGCGGCGGGGGTGTCACAGATACGCAGTATTTT. Translation gives CASGGGVTDTQYF. V is TRBV7-3 and J is TRBJ2-3; 7 bases map to TRBD2. Germline trimming cut 8 bases from V and 2 bases from J; bases unmatched to any gene: 4. The CDR3 runs to 13 residues. Germline V gene data show CDR1 as SGHTA and CDR2 as FQGTGA.

This chain connects TRBV7-8 to TRBJ1-1, with a possible D match to TRBD1 (5 bases). Germline CDR1 and CDR2: SGHVS and FQNEAQ. This CDR3 region has 14 residues. The ends were cut back, 1 base at V and 6 bases at J, with 12 bases in the middle. The CDR3 DNA reads as TGTGCCAGCAGCTTAGGGGCGCCGGGGGCTGAAGCTTTCTTT. It specifies CASSLGAPGAEAFF.

The chain combines TRBV20-1 with TRBJ2-1; maybe TRBD1 (5 bases). There are 11 residues in the CDR3. Trimming cost V 1 base and J 10 bases, with 8 bases left between them. Per germline, CDR1 DFQATT and CDR2 SNEGSKA (reference sequence). CDR3 region: CSARGGGEQFF. The DNA for the CDR3 is TGCAGTGCTAGAGGGGGCGGCGAGCAGTTCTTC.

The chain joins TRBV10-3 to TRBJ2-5, with TRBD2 identical over 15 bases. Germline loops: CDR1 ENHRY, CDR2 SYGVKD. J gave up 2 bases and V 2 bases, and 6 bases lay outside the gene matches. The CDR3 extends over 18 amino acids. The CDR3 sequence is CAISEPGTSGGWQETQYF. CDR3 nucleotide sequence: TGTGCCATCAGTGAGCCCGGGACTAGCGGGGGGTGGCAAGAGACCCAGTACTTC.

The chain carries TRBV7-3 and TRBJ1-1; D may be TRBD1 (5 bases). Germline loops: CDR1 SGHTA, CDR2 FQGTGA. The CDR3 totals 15 residues. Trimming removed 3 bases at V and 2 bases at J, with 13 bases between. The CDR3 loop is CASSFADRPNTEAFF. The CDR3 nucleotides read TGTGCCAGCAGCTTCGCAGACAGACCCAACACTGAAGCTTTCTTT.

This clone has more than one count but fewer than ten. The chain carries TRBV9 and TRBJ1-2; possibly TRBD1 for D (5 bases). CDR1 and CDR2 from the germline V gene are SGDLS and YYNGEE. The CDR3 runs 15 residues. V lost 3 bases to trimming and J lost 1 base, with 13 bases between them. CDR3 region: CASSGQPGVNYGYTF. The CDR3 bases are TGTGCCAGCAGCGGACAACCGGGGGTTAACTATGGCTACACCTTC.

The genes are TRBV18 and TRBJ1-1, with TRBD1 matching over 7 bases. CDR1 and CDR2 (germline): KGHSH, LQKENI. Trimming cost V 1 base and J 1 base; bases outside gene matches: 3. This CDR3 is 15 amino acids long. CDR3 region: CASSPRGTANTEAFF. CDR3 coding DNA: TGTGCCAGCTCACCACGGGGGACAGCGAACACTGAAGCTTTCTTT. The entire variable domain, with the rest obtained from reference TRBV18 and TRBJ1-1, is as follows: NAGVMQNPRHLVRRRGQEARLRCSPMKGHSHVYWYRQLPEEGLKFMVYLQKENIIDESGMPKERFSAEFPKEGPSILRIQQVVRGDSAAYFCASSPRGTANTEAFFGQGTRLTVV.

This chain links TRBV7-2 with TRBJ1-4; TRBD1 matches 8 bases. Per the germline V gene, CDR1 is SGHTA and CDR2 is FQGNSA. Losses at the gene ends were 1 base for V and 11 bases for J; bases not matched to a gene: 6. The CDR3 has 14 residues. This chain's CDR3 is CASSLETGVGKLFF. The CDR3 region has the DNA TGTGCCAGCAGCTTAGAGACAGGGGTGGGTAAACTGTTTTTT.